The source of this T cell receptor beta chain is a study of shared clonotypes between healthy human individuals. Study-wide results and limits: As a rule, naive subsets had a larger estimated richness than memory subsets. The four-donor shared clonotypes exceeded non-shared clonotypes in generation probability, with non-shared ones scoring lower.

Donors were healthy HIV-negative adults without recently reported acute infections or vaccinations. Points on this clone: Its cognate antigen is unknown.

The table came from immunoSEQ multiplex PCR; TCRdb's copy has only in-frame clones and leaves some out. This sample yields some 1,400,000 clones, of which 95% to 97% are seen a single time; about 1% belongs to the top ten. Germline V gene data show CDR1 as SQVTM and CDR2 as ANQGSEA. CDR3 length: 10 amino acids. V was clipped by 8 bases and J by 6 bases, with 9 bases between them. This chain connects TRBV29-1 to TRBJ2-3, with D perhaps matching TRBD2 (5 bases). The sequencing input was naive CD4+ T cells sorted from blood. Noted subset: CD45RA+ positively selected. The sequence came from a man younger than 40 in good health. Here the CDR3 DNA reads TGCAGCACCGTAGCGGATACGCAGTATTTT. Translated: CSTVADTQYF.